The sequence of this T cell receptor (beta chain) was determined in a study of cytomegalovirus exposure and HLA in healthy donors. The study's findings and limits: Specificity for CMV antigens was confirmed in vitro for a few of the CMV-associated chains.

The donors were part of the validation cohort, which consisted of over a hundred subjects and was separate from the first cohort of several hundred subjects. This table comes from immunoSEQ multiplex PCR, and its TCRdb copy is limited to in-frame clones, with some not included. In the table there are approximately 190,000 clones, around 83% of which are singletons. V was cut by 7 bases and J by 0 bases, with 16 bases left in between. Germline loops: CDR1 MDHEN, CDR2 SYDVKM. CDR3 length: 16 amino acids. On this clone itself: Its antigen is unidentified.

Sequencing was done on a sample of PBMCs. This TCR was sampled from a woman aged 25 to 39 in good health and CMV-seropositive. The V gene is TRBV28, the J gene TRBJ1-3; D may be TRBD1 (6 bases). This chain's CDR3 is CASTEAGTYSGNTIYF. CDR3 coding DNA: TGTGCCAGCACCGAGGCAGGGACATACTCTGGAAACACCATATATTTT.